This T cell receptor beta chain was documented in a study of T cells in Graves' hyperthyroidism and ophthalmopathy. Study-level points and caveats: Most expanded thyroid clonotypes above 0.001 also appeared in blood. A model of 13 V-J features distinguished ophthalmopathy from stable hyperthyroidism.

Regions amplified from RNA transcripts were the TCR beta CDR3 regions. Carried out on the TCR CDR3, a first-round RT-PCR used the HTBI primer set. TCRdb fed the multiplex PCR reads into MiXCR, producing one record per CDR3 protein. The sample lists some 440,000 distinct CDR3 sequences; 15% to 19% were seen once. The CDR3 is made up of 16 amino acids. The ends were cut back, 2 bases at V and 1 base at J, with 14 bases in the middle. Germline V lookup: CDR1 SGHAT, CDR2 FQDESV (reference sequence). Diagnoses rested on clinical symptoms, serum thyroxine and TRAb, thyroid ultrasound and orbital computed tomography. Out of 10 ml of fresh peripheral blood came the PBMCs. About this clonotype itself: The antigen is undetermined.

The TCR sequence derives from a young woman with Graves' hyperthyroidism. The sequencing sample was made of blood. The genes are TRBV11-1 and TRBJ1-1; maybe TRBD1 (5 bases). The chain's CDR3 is CASSLRAGQGNTEAFF. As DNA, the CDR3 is TGTGCCAGCAGCTTAAGGGCAGGGCAAGGGAACACTGAAGCTTTCTTT.